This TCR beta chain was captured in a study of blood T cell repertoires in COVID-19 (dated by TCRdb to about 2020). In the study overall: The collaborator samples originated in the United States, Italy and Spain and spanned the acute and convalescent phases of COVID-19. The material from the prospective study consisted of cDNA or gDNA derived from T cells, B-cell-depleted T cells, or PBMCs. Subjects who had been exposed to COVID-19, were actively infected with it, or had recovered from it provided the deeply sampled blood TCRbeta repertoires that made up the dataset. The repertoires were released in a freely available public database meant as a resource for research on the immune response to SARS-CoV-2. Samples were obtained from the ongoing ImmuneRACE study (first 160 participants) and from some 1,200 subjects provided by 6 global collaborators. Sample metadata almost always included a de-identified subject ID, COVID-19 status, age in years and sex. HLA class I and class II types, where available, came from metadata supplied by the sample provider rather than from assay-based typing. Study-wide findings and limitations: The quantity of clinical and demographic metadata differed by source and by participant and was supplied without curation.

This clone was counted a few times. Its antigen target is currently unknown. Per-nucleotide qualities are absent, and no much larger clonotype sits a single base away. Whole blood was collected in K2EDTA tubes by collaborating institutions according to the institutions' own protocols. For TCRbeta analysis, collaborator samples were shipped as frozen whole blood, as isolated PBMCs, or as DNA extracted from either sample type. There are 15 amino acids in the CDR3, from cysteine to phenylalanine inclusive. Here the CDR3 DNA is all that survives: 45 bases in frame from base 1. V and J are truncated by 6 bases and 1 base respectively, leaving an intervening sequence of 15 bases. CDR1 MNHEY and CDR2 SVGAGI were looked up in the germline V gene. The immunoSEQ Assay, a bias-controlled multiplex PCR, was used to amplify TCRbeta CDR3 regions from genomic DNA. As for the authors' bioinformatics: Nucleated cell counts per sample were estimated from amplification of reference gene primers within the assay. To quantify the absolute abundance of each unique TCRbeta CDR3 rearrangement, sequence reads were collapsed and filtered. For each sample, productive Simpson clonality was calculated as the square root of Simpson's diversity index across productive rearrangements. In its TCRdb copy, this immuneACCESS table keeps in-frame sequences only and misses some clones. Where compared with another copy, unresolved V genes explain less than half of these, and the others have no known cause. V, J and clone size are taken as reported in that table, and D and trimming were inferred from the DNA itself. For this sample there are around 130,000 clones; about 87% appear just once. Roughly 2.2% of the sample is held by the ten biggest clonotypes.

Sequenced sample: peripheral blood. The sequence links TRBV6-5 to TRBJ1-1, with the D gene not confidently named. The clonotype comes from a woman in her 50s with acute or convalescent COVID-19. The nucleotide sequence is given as TGTGCCAGCAGGATCCGGACGGGAAAGAACACTGAAGCTTTCTTT. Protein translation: CASRIRTGKNTEAFF.